A selection of T cell receptor beta chains follows, all from one sample in a study of post-analysis software for immune sequencing data. MiXCR was run by TCRdb on the PCR reads, yielding one entry per CDR3 protein. Among 430,000 or so distinct CDR3 sequences listed, 30% to 45% were seen once. The sample taken for sequencing was blood. The receptors originated from a girl aged 2 to 9 with multiple sclerosis. CDR3s include the opening cysteine and the closing phenylalanine or tryptophan. D genes are given only for firm matches. Part of the rows lack a size; the others show once, few, many or a class for expanded clones.

CDR3: CASSLGGSDYGYTF
DNA: TGTGCCAGCAGCTTAGGGGGGAGTGACTATGGCTACACCTTC
V: TRBV7-2
size: few
J: TRBJ1-2
D: .

CDR3: CASSESPGSSPLHF
DNA: TGTGCCAGCAGTGAGTCCCCGGGGAGTTCACCCCTCCACTTT
V: TRBV6-1
size: few
J: TRBJ1-6
D: .

CDR3: CASSLALLAGGQGNEQFF
DNA: TGTGCCAGCAGCTTAGCCCTTCTAGCGGGGGGCCAGGGTAATGAGCAGTTCTTC
V: TRBV7-2
size: many
J: TRBJ2-1
D: TRBD2

CDR3: CSARGDWGGNTGELFF
DNA: TGCAGTGCTAGAGGAGATTGGGGGGGGAACACCGGGGAGCTGTTTTTT
V: TRBV20-1
size: once
J: TRBJ2-2
D: TRBD2

CDR3: CASSRAGGTTEALHF
DNA: TGTGCCAGCAGTCGGGCCGGGGGGACTACGGAGGCCCTCCACTTT
V: TRBV7-8
size: few
J: TRBJ1-6
D: .

CDR3: CASSSPWGAHTEQYF
DNA: TGCGCCAGCAGCTCCCCATGGGGGGCGCATACCGAGCAGTACTTC
V: TRBV5-1
size: few
J: TRBJ2-7
D: .

CDR3: CASSMLDTEAFF
DNA: TGTGCCAGTAGTATGTTGGACACTGAAGCTTTCTTT
V: TRBV19
size: .
J: TRBJ1-1
D: .

CDR3: CARPTSEREQYF
DNA: TGTGCCAGACCGACTAGCGAGAGAGAGCAGTACTTC
V: TRBV13
size: .
J: TRBJ2-7
D: TRBD2

CDR3: CASSLGPAGGDDEQYF
DNA: TGTGCCAGCAGCTTAGGTCCAGCGGGGGGTGACGACGAGCAGTACTTC
V: TRBV7-9
size: few
J: TRBJ2-7
D: TRBD2

CDR3: CSAYLTRQDEQYF
DNA: TGCAGCGCCTACCTTACCCGGCAGGACGAGCAGTACTTC
V: TRBV29-1
size: few
J: TRBJ2-7
D: .

CDR3: CASSSNIWVTEAFF
DNA: TGTGCCAGCAGTTCGAACATATGGGTCACTGAAGCTTTCTTT
V: TRBV27
size: many
J: TRBJ1-1
D: .

CDR3: CASRSSGGGWNNEQFF
DNA: TGTGCCAGCAGATCCTCCGGGGGGGGCTGGAACAATGAGCAGTTCTTC
V: TRBV12-3/TRBV12-4
size: many
J: TRBJ2-1
D: TRBD2

CDR3: CASSREREGGSEQFF
DNA: TGTGCCAGCAGCCGAGAGCGGGAGGGTGGCAGTGAGCAGTTCTTC
V: TRBV4-2
size: few
J: TRBJ2-1
D: TRBD2

CDR3: CASGRPDYGYTF
DNA: TGTGCCAGCGGAAGACCCGACTATGGCTACACCTTC
V: TRBV12-3/TRBV12-4
size: few
J: TRBJ1-2
D: .

CDR3: CASRRDIGAYGYTF
DNA: TGTGCCAGCAGACGGGATATTGGGGCCTATGGCTACACCTTC
V: TRBV6-2/TRBV6-3
size: few
J: TRBJ1-2
D: .

CDR3: CASSQDYPGASGRRGLYNEQFF
DNA: TGTGCCAGCAGCCAAGATTACCCTGGGGCTAGCGGGAGAAGGGGACTCTACAATGAGCAGTTCTTC
V: TRBV14
size: .
J: TRBJ2-1
D: TRBD2

CDR3: CSAEESGRGDNEQFF
DNA: TGCAGTGCTGAAGAATCAGGGAGGGGGGACAATGAGCAGTTCTTC
V: TRBV20-1
size: many
J: TRBJ2-1
D: .

CDR3: CSAPLAGMRETQYF
DNA: TGCAGTGCGCCTCTAGCGGGGATGAGGGAGACCCAGTACTTC
V: TRBV20-1
size: few
J: TRBJ2-5
D: TRBD2

CDR3: CAGSLGPPGNIQYF
DNA: TGTGCCGGCAGCTTAGGGCCCCCGGGGAACATTCAGTACTTC
V: TRBV7-9
size: .
J: TRBJ2-4
D: .

CDR3: CASSFSPGRNEQFF
DNA: TGCGCCAGCAGCTTTTCGCCGGGCAGGAATGAGCAGTTCTTC
V: TRBV5-1
size: .
J: TRBJ2-1
D: .

CDR3: CASSPRGQGAFAYGYTF
DNA: TGCGCCAGCAGCCCCCGCGGACAGGGGGCTTTCGCCTATGGCTACACCTTC
V: TRBV5-1
size: few
J: TRBJ1-2
D: TRBD1

CDR3: CASSLEHRQQYF
DNA: TGTGCCAGCAGCTTGGAACATCGACAGCAGTACTTC
V: TRBV5-5
size: few
J: TRBJ2-7
D: .

CDR3: CASSWGFSYNSPLHF
DNA: TGTGCCAGCAGCTGGGGGTTCTCCTATAATTCACCCCTCCACTTT
V: TRBV5-6
size: few
J: TRBJ1-6
D: .

CDR3: CASSESSSYNEQFF
DNA: TGTGCCAGCAGCGAAAGTAGCTCCTACAATGAGCAGTTCTTC
V: TRBV9
size: few
J: TRBJ2-1
D: .

CDR3: CASETALNQPQHF
DNA: TGTGCCAGCGAGACAGCTCTCAATCAGCCCCAGCATTTT
V: TRBV28
size: .
J: TRBJ1-5
D: .

CDR3: CASSQDESGGYSYEQYF
DNA: TGCGCCAGCAGCCAAGACGAGAGCGGGGGTTACTCCTACGAGCAGTACTTC
V: TRBV4-1
size: .
J: TRBJ2-7
D: TRBD2

CDR3: CASSLGRGAGRSTDTQYF
DNA: TGTGCCAGCAGTTTAGGGCGGGGGGCCGGACGGTCCACAGATACGCAGTATTTT
V: TRBV12-3/TRBV12-4
size: few
J: TRBJ2-3
D: TRBD2

CDR3: CASSSQTVCGYTF
DNA: TGTGCCAGCAGTTCTCAGACAGTCTGTGGCTACACCTTC
V: TRBV28
size: .
J: TRBJ1-2
D: .

CDR3: CSASTGGTGANVLTF
DNA: TGCAGTGCTTCGACAGGGGGCACTGGGGCCAACGTCCTGACTTTC
V: TRBV20-1
size: few
J: TRBJ2-6
D: TRBD1

CDR3: CASSPSTGRNEQFF
DNA: TGTGCCAGCTCACCATCCACAGGTCGAAATGAGCAGTTCTTC
V: TRBV18
size: .
J: TRBJ2-1
D: .

CDR3: CASSLRGRQGNWEKLFF
DNA: TGTGCCAGCAGCTTGCGAGGGCGACAGGGGAACTGGGAAAAACTGTTTTTT
V: TRBV7-2
size: .
J: TRBJ1-4
D: TRBD1

CDR3: CASSDHRRGRVFIGYTF
DNA: TGCGCCAGCAGCGACCACCGACGGGGCAGGGTTTTTATTGGCTACACCTTC
V: TRBV4-1
size: .
J: TRBJ1-2
D: .

CDR3: CSAGGGTASQTYEQYF
DNA: TGCAGCGCCGGAGGCGGGACTGCTAGCCAGACCTACGAGCAGTACTTC
V: TRBV29-1
size: .
J: TRBJ2-7
D: .

CDR3: CSASIRTPGSYEQYF
DNA: TGCAGTGCTAGTATCCGAACCCCTGGCTCCTACGAGCAGTACTTC
V: TRBV20-1
size: .
J: TRBJ2-7
D: .

CDR3: CASTQSGYEQYF
DNA: TGTGCTAGCACCCAATCGGGCTACGAGCAGTACTTC
V: TRBV3-1
size: .
J: TRBJ2-7
D: .

CDR3: CASSLAGGRSEQYF
DNA: TGTGCCAGCAGCCTAGCGGGAGGGAGGAGCGAGCAGTACTTC
V: TRBV7-9
size: .
J: TRBJ2-7
D: TRBD2

CDR3: CASSEGLYEQYF
DNA: TGTGCCAGCAGTGAGGGCCTCTACGAGCAGTACTTC
V: TRBV28
size: .
J: TRBJ2-7
D: .

CDR3: CASSSQGGNSPLHF
DNA: TGTGCCAGCAGCTCGCAGGGGGGAAATTCACCCCTCCACTTT
V: TRBV7-3
size: few
J: TRBJ1-6
D: TRBD1

CDR3: CAISEGAESSGANVLTF
DNA: TGTGCCATCAGTGAGGGTGCGGAGAGCTCTGGGGCCAACGTCCTGACTTTC
V: TRBV10-3
size: few
J: TRBJ2-6
D: .

CDR3: CASSLWGQGAHSPLHF
DNA: TGCGCCAGCAGCTTGTGGGGACAGGGGGCACATTCACCCCTCCACTTT
V: TRBV5-1
size: few
J: TRBJ1-6
D: TRBD1

CDR3: CASSSGQLRARSYNEQFF
DNA: TGTGCCAGCAGCTCGGGACAGCTACGAGCTCGATCCTACAATGAGCAGTTCTTC
V: TRBV11-1
size: .
J: TRBJ2-1
D: TRBD1

CDR3: CASSAGRANYGYTF
DNA: TGTGCCAGCAGTGCGGGCAGGGCCAACTATGGCTACACCTTC
V: TRBV5-6
size: few
J: TRBJ1-2
D: .

CDR3: CASKSPSGATNEKLFF
DNA: TGTGCCAGCAAGTCTCCCTCGGGGGCAACTAATGAAAAACTGTTTTTT
V: TRBV4-2
size: few
J: TRBJ1-4
D: .

CDR3: CSARVQGNTEAFF
DNA: TGCAGTGCTAGAGTACAGGGGAACACTGAAGCTTTCTTT
V: TRBV20-1
size: .
J: TRBJ1-1
D: .

CDR3: CASSFYPSGSYEQYF
DNA: TGTGCCAGCAGCTTTTATCCTAGCGGCTCCTACGAGCAGTACTTC
V: TRBV7-2
size: .
J: TRBJ2-7
D: TRBD2

CDR3: CSARDSGEQFF
DNA: TGCAGTGCTAGAGATTCGGGTGAGCAGTTCTTC
V: TRBV20-1
size: .
J: TRBJ2-1
D: .